This T cell receptor beta chain is from a study of post-analysis software for immune sequencing data. The wider study: The cohort encompassed relapsing-remitting, secondary progressive and progressive-relapsing multiple sclerosis disease courses.

General study results and limits: Samples sharing a preparation batch grouped tightly together when assessed by F measure. A few TRBV segments occurring more often in patients than controls included TRBV5-6, TRBV5-1 and TRBV20-1. People with multiple sclerosis had a significantly lower normalized Chao1 diversity than controls did.

The count of this clonotype is one. Its antigen is currently unknown. A much larger clone is a single base away; this may be a read error. Incorporated into the TCR beta cDNA libraries were unique molecular identifiers, which served to reduce PCR and sequencing biases. Out of 1 to 10 million T cells, a few hundred thousand cDNA molecules were generated. One entry per CDR3 protein, called by TCRdb with MiXCR from the PCR reads. The data hold under 200,000 distinct CDR3 sequences, with around 30% observed a single time. Germline CDR1 and CDR2: SNHLY and FYNNEI. The CDR3 has 13 residues. Input material: blood. The chain recombines TRBV2 with TRBJ2-4; possibly TRBD1 for D (5 bases). Matching the DNA end better, TRBJ2-5 makes the J call doubtful. The receptor was derived from a girl aged 2-17 years with multiple sclerosis. The CDR3 DNA follows: TGTGCCAGCAGTCGACAGTCTAAAGAGACCCAGTACTTC. Translating gives CASSRQSKETQYF.